The present T cell receptor (beta chain) was sequenced within a study of CD8+CD57+ T cells in acquired aplastic anemia. This CDR3 region has 16 residues. The V and J ends lost 4 bases and 2 bases, in that order; junction bases with no gene match: 10. CDR1 SGHRS and CDR2 YFSETQ come from the germline V gene. Sequenced patients had shown CD8+CD57+ cell expansion by flow cytometry. All participating patients were living with severe acquired aplastic anemia. This clonotype was detected ten times or more. The use of genomic DNA as template underpinned the TCR beta VDJ and CDR3 profiling. TCRdb fed the reads into MiXCR, producing one record per CDR3 protein. Here the sample spans approximately 300,000 distinct CDR3 sequences, under 65% being singletons.

This rearrangement joins TRBV5-1 to TRBJ2-7; 9 nucleotides line up with TRBD1. The TCR originated in a human donor with aplastic anemia. Sequences were obtained from sorted CD4+, CD8+, or CD8+CD57+ T cells (not recorded which) from PBMCs. CDR3 coding DNA: TGCGCCAGCAGCCCACGGCCGGGACAGGGTGCCTACGAGCAGTACTTC. Its translation is CASSPRPGQGAYEQYF. Full variable domain (missing parts from reference TRBV5-1 and TRBJ2-7): KAGVTQTPRYLIKTRGQQVTLSCSPISGHRSVSWYQQTPGQGLQFLFEYFSETQRNKGNFPGRFSGRQFSNSRSEMNVSTLELGDSALYLCASSPRPGQGAYEQYFGPGTRLTVT.